These 10 T cell receptor beta chains were sequenced from one sample in a study of blood T cell repertoires in COVID-19. Clones were sequenced by immunoSEQ multiplex PCR, and TCRdb holds only the in-frame ones, with some missing. This sample has under 350,000 clones, with more than 90% found just once. Sequences were obtained from PBMCs or T cells enriched from blood (not recorded which). The receptors here all came from a man between 60 and 75 years old who had recovered from COVID-19.

The chain is built from TRBV6-2 or TRBV6-3 and TRBJ1-5, with D unresolved. Trimming stripped 6 bases from V and 3 bases from J, with 18 bases between. The length of the CDR3 is 16 residues. CDR1 and CDR2 (germline): MNHEY, SVGEGT. CDR3 in amino acids: CASSGLARWDNQPQHF. The CDR3, as DNA: TGTGCCAGCAGCGGACTTGCTCGCTGGGACAATCAGCCCCAGCATTTT.

CDR3 in amino acids: CASSWTGREQYF. The CDR3 nucleotides read TGTGCCAGCAGCTGGACAGGGCGGGAGCAGTACTTC. The chain joins TRBV7-9 to TRBJ2-7; 8 positions agree with TRBD1. This CDR3 comprises 12 residues. Germline V gives CDR1 SEHNR, CDR2 FQNEAQ (reference sequence). The trim removed 4 bases at V and 7 bases at J, leaving 3 bases unmatched.

The V call is TRBV19, the J call TRBJ2-6; a possible D gene is TRBD1 (6 bases). CDR1 LNHDA and CDR2 SQIVND come from the germline V gene (reference sequence). There are 15 residues in the CDR3. Deletions cut 5 bases from V and 2 bases from J, with 10 bases between. Here the CDR3 reads CASSLWTAGANVLTF. In nucleotides, the CDR3 is TGTGCCAGTAGTCTTTGGACAGCTGGGGCCAACGTCCTGACTTTC. The full variable domain, rest sourced from reference TRBV19 and TRBJ2-6, is DGGITQSPKYLFRKEGQNVTLSCEQNLNHDAMYWYRQDPGQGLRLIYYSQIVNDFQKGDIAEGYSVSREKKESFPLTVTSAQKNPTAFYLCASSLWTAGANVLTFGAGSRLTVL.

Of note for this clone: Other DNA sequences in this specimen translate into the identical CDR3. The chain is built from TRBV19 and TRBJ1-6, with 9 bases fitting TRBD1. V lost 8 bases and J lost 10; bases outside the gene matches: 3. This CDR3 comprises 12 residues. CDR1 LNHDA and CDR2 SQIVND come from the germline V gene (reference sequence). The CDR3 is CASRQGDSPLHF. CDR3 DNA sequence: TGTGCCAGTCGACAGGGGGACTCACCCCTCCACTTT.

This chain connects TRBV4-1 to TRBJ1-2; tentative D call: TRBD1 (5 bases). Germline-derived CDR1 and CDR2 are MGHRA and YSYEKL. The CDR3 is 16 residues long. Between the trimmed V and J ends, which lost 3 bases and 0 bases, there was a span of 14 bases. CDR3 coding DNA: TGCGCCAGCAGCCACCAGGGCACCCGACCTAACTATGGCTACACCTTC. This encodes CASSHQGTRPNYGYTF.

The rearrangement links TRBV4-1 to TRBJ1-4, with 8 bases matching TRBD1. Germline values: CDR1 MGHRA, CDR2 YSYEKL. This CDR3 contains 17 residues. The V segment lost 0 bases and the J segment 3 bases; nucleotides outside the gene matches: 6. The CDR3 DNA is TGCGCCAGCAGCCAAGAGCAGGCAGGGGGCCCTAATGAAAAACTGTTTTTT. Its translation: CASSQEQAGGPNEKLFF.

The gene calls are TRBV6-5 and TRBJ2-3, with unresolved D. V was trimmed by 0 bases and J by 2 bases, leaving 9 bases between them. CDR1 and CDR2 from the germline V gene are MNHEY and SVGAGI. This CDR3 is built from 15 residues. The CDR3 nucleotides read TGTGCCAGCAGTTACTCGCGGCTGTTCACAGATACGCAGTATTTT. Translated: CASSYSRLFTDTQYF.

The chain couples TRBV6-5 to TRBJ2-1; TRBD1 aligns across 9 bases. Trimming at V came to 0 bases and at J to 12 bases, leaving 12 bases not matched to a gene. This CDR3 has 16 amino acids. Looked up from germline, CDR1 is MNHEY and CDR2 is SVGAGI. The DNA for the CDR3 is TGTGCCAGCAGTTACTCTTCTACAGGGGGCGTCGAAGTGCAGTTCTTC. Translation gives CASSYSSTGGVEVQFF.

V usage is TRBV3-1 (or the pseudogene TRBV3-2) and J usage is TRBJ2-7, with D possibly TRBD1 on 6 matching bases. Germline values: CDR1 LGHDT, CDR2 YNNKEL (reference sequence). This CDR3 comprises 14 residues. The V end was cut by 4 bases, the J end by 2 bases, with 12 bases between. CDR3 DNA sequence: TGTGCCAGCAGCCTACAGGGAGTTACCTACGAGCAGTACTTC. Translating gives CASSLQGVTYEQYF.

This rearrangement joins TRBV3-1 (or the pseudogene TRBV3-2) to TRBJ1-3, with D perhaps TRBD1 (5 bases). This CDR3 is 15 amino acids long. Between the trimmed V and J ends, which lost 2 bases and 9 bases, there was a span of 17 bases. Germline V lookup: CDR1 LGHDT, CDR2 YNNKEL (reference sequence). The CDR3 DNA is TGTGCCAGCAGCCAACCGGGACTGGCGCAGATCACCATATATTTT. It specifies CASSQPGLAQITIYF.